The 20 T cell receptor beta chains presented below share a single source sample, sequenced in a study of molecular identifiers for immune sequencing clone quantification. TCRdb used MiXCR to reprocess the PCR reads, holding one entry per CDR3 protein. The repertoire includes approximately 670,000 distinct CDR3 sequences, 20% of them detected once, and roughly 0.85% sits in the top ten. The sample comprised naive CD8+ T cells from blood, with Jurkat cell RNA spiked in. Indicated subset: FACS-sorted CD8+CD4-CCR7+CD45RA+ naive T cells. Receptor source: a human donor in good health. Some libraries in this study had Jurkat cell RNA spiked in.

As for this clonotype: A much more abundant neighbour one base away suggests this may be a read error. The final CDR3 position lacks the conserved phenylalanine or tryptophan, pointing to a likely read error. This sequence joins TRBV7-2 and TRBJ2-7; D is tentatively TRBD1 or TRBD2 (6 bases each). Germline loops: CDR1 SGHTA, CDR2 FQGNSA. V was clipped by 3 bases and J by 4 bases, with 16 bases between them. CDR3 length: 15 residues. DNA of the CDR3: TGTGCCAGCAGCTTTGATAGGGGGGCCGGGTACGAGCAGTACTCC. This translates into CASSFDRGAGYEQYS.

This clonotype occurred a few times. The chain is built from TRBV15 and TRBJ2-2; TRBD1 matches 10 bases. The V gene's germline CDR1 is LNHNV and CDR2 YYDKDF (reference sequence). The CDR3 consists of 16 residues. The V gene end was trimmed by 5 bases and the J gene end by 7 bases; junction bases not matched to a gene: 10. The DNA for the CDR3 is TGTGCCACCAGCCGTTACAGACAGGGGGCGGGCGGGGAGCTGTTTTTT. The encoded protein is CATSRYRQGAGGELFF.

In the case of this clonotype: This is likely a read error, given that the CDR3 carries no conserved phenylalanine or tryptophan at its end. This chain connects TRBV4-1 to TRBJ2-7; D could derive from TRBD1 or TRBD2 (6 bases each). Trimming stripped 1 base from V and 2 bases from J, with 9 bases between. This CDR3 has 14 residues. Germline V CDR1 and CDR2: MGHRA, YSYEKL. CDR3 sequence reads: CASSQVEGAYEQYS. The CDR3 DNA follows: TGCGCCAGCAGCCAAGTGGAGGGGGCCTACGAGCAGTACTCC.

There are many counts of this clonotype. The chain uses TRBV7-9 and TRBJ2-5; 8 nucleotides align to TRBD2. Germline CDR1 SEHNR, CDR2 FQNEAQ (reference sequence). The length of the CDR3 is 16 residues. After removal of 3 bases from V and 1 base from J, the junction contained 7 bases not matched to a gene. In DNA, the CDR3 is TGTGCCAGCAGCTTCCGAGAAGCGGGGGCCCAAGAGACCCAGTACTTC. Protein sequence: CASSFREAGAQETQYF.

In its sample, this clonotype was seen many times. This chain uses TRBV19 with TRBJ1-5; D gene unclear. This CDR3 has 14 amino acids. Germline V gives CDR1 LNHDA, CDR2 SQIVND (reference sequence). Trimming removed 7 bases at V and 3 bases at J, with 13 bases between. The CDR3 region is CASTPHSINQPQHF. The CDR3, as DNA: TGTGCCAGTACCCCTCACAGCATCAATCAGCCCCAGCATTTT.

This clonotype has at least ten counts. The chain has TRBV14 and TRBJ1-1; D call uncertain. This CDR3 is 17 amino acids long. Deletions cut 4 bases from V and 1 base from J, with 19 bases between. Germline assignment: CDR1 SGHDN and CDR2 FVKESK. CDR3 sequence (DNA): TGTGCCAGCAGCCCCCTTCCGGGGATAGCGCCGAACACTGAAGCTTTCTTT. Translation: CASSPLPGIAPNTEAFF. Using reference TRBV14 and TRBJ1-1 for the parts outside the CDR3, the full variable domain is EAGVTQFPSHSVIEKGQTVTLRCDPISGHDNLYWYRRVMGKEIKFLLHFVKESKQDESGMPNNRFLAERTGGTYSTLKVQPAELEDSGVYFCASSPLPGIAPNTEAFFGQGTRLTVV.

This clonotype was seen ten or more times. The CDR3 is CASRSDSYEQYF. DNA for the CDR3: TGTGCCAGCAGGAGTGACTCCTACGAGCAGTACTTC. This chain joins TRBV7-9 and TRBJ2-7; D unresolved. The CDR3 length is 12 residues. V was clipped by 6 bases and J by 0 bases, with 6 bases between them. Germline loops: CDR1 SEHNR, CDR2 FQNEAQ (reference sequence). Based on the CDR3 plus reference TRBV7-9 and TRBJ2-7, the full variable domain is DTGVSQNPRHKITKRGQNVTFRCDPISEHNRLYWYRQTLGQGPEFLTYFQNEAQLEKSRLLSDRFSAERPKGSFSTLEIQRTEQGDSAMYLCASRSDSYEQYFGPGTRLTVT.

This clonotype was observed a single time. CDR3 nucleotide sequence: TGTGCCACCATTTTTGATGTCGAGGAGCAGTACTTC. It encodes CATIFDVEEQYF. V gene TRBV24-1 combines with J gene TRBJ2-7; D unclear. The CDR3 has 12 amino acids. V gave up 8 bases and J gave up 7 bases, with 14 bases separating them. Germline CDR1 and CDR2: KGHDR and SFDVKD.

This clonotype has at least ten counts. This chain uses TRBV12-3 or TRBV12-4 with TRBJ2-3; possibly TRBD1 for D (6 bases). CDR3 length: 15 amino acids. V lost 7 bases to trimming and J lost 1 base, with 15 bases between them. CDR3 sequence reads: CASTPGAPGTDTQYF. CDR3 bases: TGTGCCAGCACCCCAGGGGCCCCCGGCACAGATACGCAGTATTTT.

This clonotype appeared many times. V is TRBV7-9 and J is TRBJ2-7; a weak D match, TRBD2 (6 bases). V was clipped by 4 bases and J by 2 bases, with 21 bases between them. Germline V CDR1 and CDR2: SEHNR, FQNEAQ (reference sequence). The CDR3 has 17 amino acids. CDR3 bases: TGTGCCAGCAGCTGGGGCCCGCTGGGAGGAGGGCCCTACGAGCAGTACTTC. Its protein product is CASSWGPLGGGPYEQYF.

This clonotype occurred many times. The gene calls are TRBV5-6 and TRBJ2-7; D is ambiguous. The CDR3 is 13 amino acids. Trimming took off 0 bases at V and 6 bases at J, with 10 bases between the two ends. Germline CDR1 is SGHDT and CDR2 is YYEEEE. DNA of the CDR3: TGTGCCAGCAGCTTGGAGCCGGACGGCGAGCAGTACTTC. Protein sequence: CASSLEPDGEQYF.

A remark on this clonotype: One junction end disagrees with the germline gene, perhaps due to a read error. The chain combines TRBV5-1 with TRBJ2-7, with TRBD2 matching 7 bases. Per the germline V gene, CDR1 is SGHRS and CDR2 is YFSETQ. The CDR3 covers 15 residues. CDR3 DNA: TGCACCAGCAGCTTGGGTGCTAGCGGCTCCTACGAGCAGTACTTC. The encoded protein is CTSSLGASGSYEQYF.

This clonotype was recorded at least ten times. This chain uses TRBV4-3 with TRBJ2-3, with 12 bases lining up with TRBD2. CDR1 is LGHNA and CDR2 is YSLEER in the germline V gene. The length of the CDR3 is 16 residues. V lost 6 bases and J lost 2; bases outside the gene matches: 6. CDR3 sequence: CASSFGLAGYTDTQYF. DNA for the CDR3: TGCGCCAGCAGTTTCGGACTAGCGGGGTACACAGATACGCAGTATTTT.

On this clonotype: Since a much larger clone is just one base distant, this may be a read error. The chain recombines TRBV7-9 with TRBJ2-3; D is undetermined. From germline, CDR1 is SEHNR and CDR2 FQNEAQ (reference sequence). This CDR3 comprises 11 residues. CDR3 sequence (DNA): TGTGCCAGCATCGATGGAGATACGCAGTGTTTT. Amino acid sequence: CASIDGDTQCF.

This clonotype came up many times. The J gene is TRBJ2-7, the V gene TRBV20-1; the D is unclear. The germline V gene encodes CDR1 DFQATT and CDR2 SNEGSKA (reference sequence). The CDR3 is made up of 13 amino acids. The V and J ends lost 5 bases and 3 bases respectively, with 14 bases between them. The CDR3 nucleotides are TGCAGTGCTTCCCGTGTTTCGGGCTACGAGCAGTACTTC. It is translated as CSASRVSGYEQYF.

Worth noting for this clonotype: A much larger clone differs by one base, so this may be a read error. The J gene is TRBJ1-1, the V gene TRBV6-2 or TRBV6-3, with 7 bases fitting TRBD1. With 8 bases clipped from V and 6 bases from J, the junction kept 6 bases outside the gene matches. This CDR3 contains 12 residues. Germline CDR1 MNHEY, CDR2 SVGEGT. CDR3 in amino acids: CASGHRGAEAFF. In DNA form, the CDR3 reads TGTGCCAGCGGCCACAGGGGCGCTGAAGCTTTCTTT.

The chain links TRBV6-2 or TRBV6-3 to TRBJ1-5; no clear D gene. This CDR3 is built from 16 residues. Germline V gene sequence: CDR1 MNHEY, CDR2 SVGEGT. V lost 0 bases and J lost 5, with 14 bases in between. The CDR3 spells CASSYSIIGLDQPQHF. The CDR3 region has the DNA TGTGCCAGCAGTTACTCGATCATAGGGTTGGATCAGCCCCAGCATTTT.

Concerning this clonotype itself: This may be a read error, as it is one base from a much larger clone. The chain is built from TRBV4-3 and TRBJ1-3, with a weak D call TRBD1 (5 bases). V was clipped by 1 base and J by 5 bases, with 18 bases between them. CDR3 length: 17 residues. The germline CDR1 and CDR2 sequences are LGHNA and YSLEER. The CDR3 reads CASSQGPMGRERNTIYF. The CDR3 region has the DNA TGCGCCAGCAGCCAAGGCCCAATGGGACGGGAAAGAAACACCATATATTTT.

This clonotype was found a few times. This chain connects TRBV30 to TRBJ2-6; no clear D. Deletions cut 0 bases from V and 3 bases from J, with 6 bases between. The CDR3 totals 14 residues. The germline gives CDR1 GTSNPN, CDR2 SVGIG (reference sequence). The chain's CDR3 is CAWSVEIGANVLTF. In DNA form, the CDR3 reads TGTGCCTGGAGTGTAGAAATTGGGGCCAACGTCCTGACTTTC.

This clonotype was counted between two and nine times. The rearrangement links TRBV11-3 to TRBJ2-1; 9 positions agree with TRBD2. CDR1 and CDR2 (germline): SGHNT, YENEEA. The ends lost 1 base at V and 6 bases at J; junction bases unmatched: 7. The CDR3 contains 16 residues. CDR3 in amino acids: CASSLGGLAGTNEQFF. CDR3 coding DNA: TGTGCCAGCAGCTTAGGGGGACTAGCTGGGACCAATGAGCAGTTCTTC.